These T cell receptor beta chains were read from a single sample in a study of PD-1 blockade in classical Hodgkin lymphoma. Generated by immunoSEQ multiplex PCR, the TCRdb table keeps only in-frame clones and is missing some. Of 25,000 to 35,000 clones listed, roughly 71% are singletons. The specimen comprised peripheral blood mononuclear cells (PBMCs), sampled before the second cycle of nivolumab. These receptors came from a human donor with classical Hodgkin lymphoma. Both conserved end residues are trimmed from each CDR3.

CDR3 protein | V gene
SVEEGFGNTIY | TRBV29-1
ASSFSRNGGGEGYT | TRBV28
ASSATSGRGDTQY | TRBV7-3
ASSLGGVGNTIY | TRBV5-4
ASSLPMGPYNEQF | TRBV28
ASSEVGSGTEAF | TRBV2
ASTAIGSKNTGELF | TRBV7-9
SVRVGNTIY | TRBV20-1
ASSFQGTNSPLH | TRBV27
ASSVGSGANVLT | TRBV9
ASSTPDSYYGYT | TRBV19
SVGGGQGAFGELF | TRBV29-1
ASSQGQRGSKNIQY | TRBV4-3
ASSLTSGRDYEQY | TRBV7-3
ASSSSGTASYEQY | TRBV9
ASSLSGTTTDTQY | TRBV5-1
ASRPPGLAGGSTDTQY | TRBV2
ASSSGLAGGYQETQY | TRBV5-1
ASSTRDRGLGEQY | TRBV6-1
ASTRTSGRAEQY | TRBV7-2
SVAAQSSGNTIY | TRBV29-1
ASTSGPYEQY | TRBV28
ATTPISSYEQY | TRBV10-3
ASSDPGAGILYEQY | TRBV28
ASSYSLHNEAF | TRBV6-6
SVGQGIGQPQH | TRBV29-1
ASSLVRRETQY | TRBV11-2
ASSQGYRDTEAF | TRBV4-3
ASSSRQVTDTQY | TRBV5-1
ASSSGSPTIEQF | TRBV11-2
ASSENIQGGTEAF | TRBV25-1
ASSPPMRGETQY | TRBV18
ASSDHGLAGGPAYEQY | TRBV6-1
ASSDFPGYQETQY | TRBV19
ASSLMPVNTEAF | TRBV28
ASSLSGGYTEAF | TRBV6-5
ASSPRAQVSTEAF | TRBV18
ASSQGTLPGEQY | TRBV6-5
ASADRGPGNTIY | TRBV2
AWDQGADQPQH | TRBV30
ASSAGRGGLDTQY | TRBV10-2
AWSVSGGAYNSPLH | TRBV30
ASRGGVAGTGGYEQY | TRBV2
ASSVAAGPLYGYT | TRBV9
ASSNNNYGYT | TRBV19